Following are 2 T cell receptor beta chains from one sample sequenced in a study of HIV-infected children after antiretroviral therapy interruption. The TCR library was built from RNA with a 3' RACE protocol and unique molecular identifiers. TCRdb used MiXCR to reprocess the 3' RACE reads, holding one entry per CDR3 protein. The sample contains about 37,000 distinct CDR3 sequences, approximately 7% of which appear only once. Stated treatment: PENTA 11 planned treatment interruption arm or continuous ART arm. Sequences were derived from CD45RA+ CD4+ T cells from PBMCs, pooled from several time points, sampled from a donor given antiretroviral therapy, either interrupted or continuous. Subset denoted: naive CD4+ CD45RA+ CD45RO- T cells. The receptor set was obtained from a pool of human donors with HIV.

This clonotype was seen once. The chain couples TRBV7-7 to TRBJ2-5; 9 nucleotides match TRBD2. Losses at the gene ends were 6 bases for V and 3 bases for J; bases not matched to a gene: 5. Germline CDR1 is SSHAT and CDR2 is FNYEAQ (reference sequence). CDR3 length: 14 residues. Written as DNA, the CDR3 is TGTGCCAGCAGTCCGGGGACTAGCAAAGAGACCCAGTACTTC. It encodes CASSPGTSKETQYF.

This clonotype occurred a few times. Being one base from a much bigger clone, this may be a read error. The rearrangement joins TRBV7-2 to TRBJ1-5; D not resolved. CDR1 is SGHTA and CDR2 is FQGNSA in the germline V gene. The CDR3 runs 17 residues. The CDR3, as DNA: TGTTCCAGCAGCCCGGGTCTTGGTCGGGGTGTGAATCAGCCCCAGCATTTT. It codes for CSSSPGLGRGVNQPQHF.